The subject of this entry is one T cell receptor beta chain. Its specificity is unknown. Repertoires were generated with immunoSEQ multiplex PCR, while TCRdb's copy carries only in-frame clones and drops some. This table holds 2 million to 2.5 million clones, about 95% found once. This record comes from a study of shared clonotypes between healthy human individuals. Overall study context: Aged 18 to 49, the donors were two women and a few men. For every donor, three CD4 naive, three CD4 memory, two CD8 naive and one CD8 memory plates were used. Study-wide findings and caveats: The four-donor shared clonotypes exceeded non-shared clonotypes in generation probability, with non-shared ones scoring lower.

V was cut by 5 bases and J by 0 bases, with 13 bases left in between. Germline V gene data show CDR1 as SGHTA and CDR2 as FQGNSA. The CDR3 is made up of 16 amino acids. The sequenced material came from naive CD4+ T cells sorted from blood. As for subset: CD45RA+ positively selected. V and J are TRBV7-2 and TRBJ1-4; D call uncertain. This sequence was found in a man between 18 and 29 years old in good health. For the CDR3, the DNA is TGTGCCAGCAGCCACCGGCCGCAATCAACTAATGAAAAACTGTTTTTT. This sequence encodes CASSHRPQSTNEKLFF. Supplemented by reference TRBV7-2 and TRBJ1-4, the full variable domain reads GAGVSQSPSNKVTEKGKDVELRCDPISGHTALYWYRQSLGQGLEFLIYFQGNSAPDKSGLPSDRFSAERTGGSVSTLTIQRTQQEDSAVYLCASSHRPQSTNEKLFFGSGTQLSVL.